Shown below are 18 T cell receptor beta chains from a single sample sequenced in a study of tumor-infiltrating lymphocytes in localized non-small cell lung cancer. The table came from immunoSEQ multiplex PCR; TCRdb's copy has only in-frame clones and leaves some out. Seen here are around 25,000 clones, 73% observed once, and the top ten hold under 6.5%. Sequenced: lung tumor tissue. The receptors come from a human donor with non-small cell lung cancer.

V gene TRBV7-2 combines with J gene TRBJ1-1; TRBD1 matches 9 bases. V was clipped by 5 bases and J by 5 bases; unmatched bases: 6. Germline CDR1 SGHTA, CDR2 FQGNSA. This CDR3 is 14 amino acids long. The DNA of the CDR3 is TGTGCCAGCAGCACCTCCGGGACAGGGACTGAAGCTTTCTTT. Residues: CASSTSGTGTEAFF.

This clone is judged medium-sized. The gene calls are TRBV19 and TRBJ1-2, with a tentative D call TRBD1 (5 bases). With 3 bases removed from V and 6 bases from J, the gap between germline ends came to 20 bases. The CDR3 sequence is 16 residues long. Looked up from germline, CDR1 is LNHDA and CDR2 is SQIVND (reference sequence). CDR3 in amino acids: CASSMDRDPLRDGYTF. The CDR3 DNA sequence: TGTGCCAGTAGTATGGACCGGGACCCCCTACGAGATGGCTACACCTTC.

This clone has a single count. The chain carries TRBV7-6 and TRBJ2-5; 11 nucleotides line up with TRBD1. J was trimmed by 5 bases and V by 5 bases; bases with no gene match: 10. CDR3 length: 16 amino acids. Looked up from germline, CDR1 is SGHVS and CDR2 is FNYEAQ. This CDR3 is CASSPLGTGGRETQYF. The CDR3 bases are TGTGCCAGCAGCCCATTGGGGACAGGGGGAAGGGAGACCCAGTACTTC. The variable domain in full, with the rest retrieved from reference TRBV7-6 and TRBJ2-5, is GAGVSQSPRYKVTKRGQDVALRCDPISGHVSLYWYRQALGQGPEFLTYFNYEAQQDKSGLPNDRFSAERPEGSISTLTIQRTEQRDSAMYRCASSPLGTGGRETQYFGPGTRLLVL.

This chain joins TRBV11-3 and TRBJ2-3, with 14 bases that match TRBD2. Germline V gives CDR1 SGHNT, CDR2 YENEEA. The trim removed 1 base at V and 6 bases at J, leaving 3 bases unmatched. CDR3 length: 16 amino acids. The CDR3 region has the DNA TGTGCCAGCAGCTTAGCTTGGACTAGCGGGGGGGATACGCAGTATTTT. Protein sequence: CASSLAWTSGGDTQYF.

Comment on this clone: This sample also contains other DNA sequences that code for the same CDR3. The rearrangement joins TRBV5-4 to TRBJ1-1, with D possibly being TRBD1 (6 bases). CDR3 size: 14 residues. Germline assignment: CDR1 SGHNT and CDR2 YYREEE (reference sequence). The V and J ends lost 2 bases and 3 bases respectively, with 11 bases between them. Here the CDR3 reads CASSLWGADTEAFF. The CDR3 DNA follows: TGTGCCAGCAGCTTATGGGGGGCGGACACTGAAGCTTTCTTT. The whole variable domain, remainder taken from reference TRBV5-4 and TRBJ1-1, is ETGVTQSPTHLIKTRGQQVTLRCSSQSGHNTVSWYQQALGQGPQFIFQYYREEENGRGNFPPRFSGLQFPNYSSELNVNALELDDSALYLCASSLWGADTEAFFGQGTRLTVV.

The CDR3 here is CASSGYLGATNTEAFF. In DNA form, the CDR3 reads TGTGCCAGCAGTGGTTACCTCGGGGCTACCAACACTGAAGCTTTCTTT. The rearrangement uses TRBV6-1 and TRBJ1-1; weak D call: TRBD1 (5 bases). This CDR3 has 16 residues. CDR1 and CDR2 from the germline V gene are MNHNS and SASEGT. Trimming removed 4 bases at V and 2 bases at J, with 17 bases between.

The rearrangement uses TRBV9 and TRBJ2-7; tentatively, D is TRBD1 (6 bases). CDR1 and CDR2 from the germline V gene are SGDLS and YYNGEE. Trimming left V 0 bases short and J 0 bases short, with 7 bases between. The CDR3 is 14 residues long. In DNA form, the CDR3 reads TGTGCCAGCAGCGTAGGACAGGTCTCCTACGAGCAGTACTTC. As protein: CASSVGQVSYEQYF.

V is TRBV5-1 and J is TRBJ2-3; D unclear. The germline CDR1 and CDR2 sequences are SGHRS and YFSETQ. There are 16 residues in the CDR3. The V end was cut by 0 bases, the J end by 4 bases, with 15 bases between. CDR3 amino acids: CASSLEMRGIADTQYF. CDR3 nucleotide sequence: TGCGCCAGCAGCTTGGAAATGCGAGGAATCGCAGATACGCAGTATTTT.

The chain joins TRBV6-5 to TRBJ2-5; 9 nucleotides match TRBD1. Germline values: CDR1 MNHEY, CDR2 SVGAGI. The CDR3 length is 15 residues. V shed 5 bases, J shed 5 bases, and the junction held 9 bases outside the gene matches. In DNA form, the CDR3 reads TGTGCCAGCAGTCAGATACAGGGGGCTGGGGAGACCCAGTACTTC. It translates to CASSQIQGAGETQYF.

This clone occurred once. The rearrangement uses TRBV30 and TRBJ1-5; TRBD1 matches 8 bases. CDR3 length equals 15 residues. CDR1 is GTSNPN and CDR2 is SVGIG in the germline V gene (reference sequence). The V and J ends lost 3 bases and 7 bases, in that order; junction bases with no gene match: 11. The CDR3 region has the DNA TGTGCCTGGAGCTGGGGGACAGGTGTGCAACAGCCCCAGCATTTT. It translates to CAWSWGTGVQQPQHF.

This sequence joins TRBV5-1 and TRBJ1-1; 7 bases fit TRBD1. The CDR3 has 14 amino acids. Losses at the gene ends were 5 bases for V and 6 bases for J; bases not matched to a gene: 10. The germline gives CDR1 SGHRS, CDR2 YFSETQ. The CDR3 reads CASRKEQGSAEAFF. The DNA of the CDR3 is TGCGCCAGCAGAAAAGAACAGGGGTCCGCTGAAGCTTTCTTT.

V is TRBV10-3 and J is TRBJ1-5; D is unclear. The CDR3 contains 10 residues. The V gene's germline CDR1 is ENHRY and CDR2 SYGVKD. The V end was cut by 8 bases, the J end by 6 bases, with 5 bases between. The CDR3 region has the DNA TGTGCCATCCTGGGTCAGCCCCAGCATTTT. Translated, it gives CAILGQPQHF.

This clone came up a few times. The DNA of the CDR3 is TGTGCCAGCAGCCCGGAGGCTGGGTTTCCCGGGGAGCTGTTTTTT. This sequence encodes CASSPEAGFPGELFF. The chain combines TRBV5-4 with TRBJ2-2; TRBD2 might be the D (5 bases). Germline V gives CDR1 SGHNT, CDR2 YYREEE (reference sequence). The CDR3 covers 15 residues. Trimming stripped 4 bases from V and 6 bases from J, with 16 bases between.

This clone was counted a single time. The rearrangement joins TRBV7-2 to TRBJ1-1; D gene ambiguous. In germline, CDR1 is SGHTA, CDR2 FQGNSA. V lost 3 bases to trimming and J lost 8 bases, with 10 bases between them. CDR3 size: 12 residues. The CDR3, as DNA: TGTGCCAGCAGCTTTCCGCGTTTAGAAGCTTTCTTT. Translating it yields CASSFPRLEAFF.

V is TRBV2 and J is TRBJ1-2; D may be TRBD1 (6 bases). The length of the CDR3 is 14 residues. Germline CDR1 and CDR2: SNHLY and FYNNEI. V gave up 4 bases and J gave up 3 bases, with 12 bases separating them. The CDR3: CASSARQDYYGYTF. The CDR3 DNA sequence: TGTGCCAGCAGTGCTCGACAGGATTACTATGGCTACACCTTC.

The chain recombines TRBV5-4 with TRBJ1-2, with 7 bases matching TRBD1. Trimming removed 2 bases from V and 3 bases from J; junction bases left unmatched: 13. Germline V gives CDR1 SGHNT, CDR2 YYREEE (reference sequence). CDR3 length: 17 residues. The CDR3 DNA sequence: TGTGCCAGCAGCTTTACAGGGGCTCAGTTCTGGGACTATGGCTACACCTTC. Protein product: CASSFTGAQFWDYGYTF.

This chain connects TRBV14 to TRBJ1-6; 7 bases map to TRBD1. CDR3 length: 18 residues. With 4 bases clipped from V and 7 bases from J, the junction kept 16 bases outside the gene matches. Germline V gene sequence: CDR1 SGHDN, CDR2 FVKESK. The CDR3 loop is CASSRLSGTVTLNSPLHF. CDR3 nucleotides: TGTGCCAGCAGCCGACTCTCCGGGACAGTAACTTTGAATTCACCCCTCCACTTT.

The chain links TRBV6-1 to TRBJ1-4, with TRBD1 matching 7 bases. V trimming: 5 bases; J trimming: 5 bases; junction bases outside the gene matches: 8. The CDR3 is 15 residues long. Germline CDR1 and CDR2: MNHNS and SASEGT. The CDR3 DNA is TGTGCCAGCAGTCCCCCTGGGACAGCAAATGAAAAACTGTTTTTT. This gives the protein CASSPPGTANEKLFF.